Listed here are 12 T cell receptor beta chains from one sample, sequenced in a study of blood T cells in healthy people across ages. With a J-beta primer mix and a sample-barcoded 5' primer, a second PCR ran about 7 to 12 cycles. TCRdb used MiXCR to reprocess the 5' RACE reads, holding one entry per CDR3 protein. The table has roughly 2 million distinct CDR3 sequences, roughly 49% seen once. Sequenced sample: blood. Receptors originate from a woman in her 40s in good health.

The chain carries TRBV12-3 or TRBV12-4 and TRBJ2-4, with D perhaps matching TRBD2 (7 bases). The CDR3 is 14 residues long. V lost 8 bases and J 5 bases, leaving 16 bases between the germline ends. CDR3 nucleotides: TGTGCCAGCGGGAACAGGGCGGGGGAAAACATTCAGTACTTC. Translating gives CASGNRAGENIQYF.

This clonotype was observed a handful of times. The chain employs TRBV25-1 and TRBJ2-7; no clear D. This CDR3 has 11 residues. Germline V CDR1 and CDR2: MGHDK, SYGVNS. Trimming removed 4 bases at V and 5 bases at J, with 6 bases between. CDR3 DNA: TGTGCCAGCAGTGGGAAGAACGAGCAGTACTTC. Its protein product is CASSGKNEQYF.

This clonotype was picked up a small number of times. The chain is built from TRBV20-1 and TRBJ2-5; possibly TRBD1 for D (5 bases). This CDR3 comprises 14 residues. The V gene's germline CDR1 is DFQATT and CDR2 SNEGSKA (reference sequence). Between the trimmed V and J ends, which lost 6 bases and 5 bases, there was a span of 19 bases. The CDR3 sequence is CSAPRLQERETQYF. The CDR3 region has the DNA TGCAGTGCCCCTAGGTTACAGGAGAGGGAGACCCAGTACTTC.

The genes are TRBV18 and TRBJ2-1, with TRBD2 matching over 8 bases. The germline V gene encodes CDR1 KGHSH and CDR2 LQKENI. J lost 4 bases, V lost 3 bases, and 5 bases had no gene match. CDR3 length: 15 amino acids. The CDR3 DNA reads TGTGCCAGCTCACCGGAAACTAGCGGATACAATGAGCAGTTCTTC. Its translation is CASSPETSGYNEQFF.

This clonotype has only a few counts. The CDR3 DNA follows: TGTGCCAGCAGCTTAGAAAGGGCCTCCCCTGGGGAGACCCAGTACTTC. Protein sequence: CASSLERASPGETQYF. The chain carries TRBV7-2 and TRBJ2-7, with no clear D. The J call may be incorrect, as the DNA end agrees better with TRBJ2-5. This CDR3 contains 16 residues. Germline V lookup: CDR1 SGHTA, CDR2 FQGNSA.

The CDR3 DNA sequence: TGTGCCAGCAGACTACAGGTCACAGATACGCAGTATTTT. Protein sequence: CASRLQVTDTQYF. The chain carries TRBV4-2 and TRBJ2-3; tentatively, D is TRBD1 (5 bases). CDR3 length: 13 amino acids. V was cut by 6 bases and J by 2 bases, with 9 bases left in between. Germline CDR1 is LGHNA and CDR2 is YNFKEQ.

The sample holds one count of this clonotype. V is TRBV7-2 and J is TRBJ2-1; D unclear. This CDR3 spans 14 amino acids. The germline CDR1 and CDR2 sequences are SGHTA and FQGNSA. V lost 1 base and J 4 bases, leaving 8 bases between the germline ends. The DNA for the CDR3 is TGTGCCAGCAGCTTAGAGTTACAGTACAATGAGCAGTTCTTC. This translates into CASSLELQYNEQFF.

The chain recombines TRBV6-5 with TRBJ2-7; perhaps TRBD2 as D (5 bases). Trimming took 3 bases from V and 5 from J, leaving 14 bases between them. The CDR3 runs to 14 residues. From germline, CDR1 is MNHEY and CDR2 SVGAGI. The CDR3 region is CASSYSRGTNEQYF. CDR3 in DNA: TGTGCCAGCAGTTATTCTCGGGGTACGAACGAGCAGTACTTC.

In its sample, this clonotype was seen a few times. In DNA form, the CDR3 reads TGTGCCATCAGTGACCAAGAGGGGGGCGCAAACTATGGCTACACCTTC. Protein: CAISDQEGGANYGYTF. The chain combines TRBV10-3 with TRBJ1-2, with TRBD1 as a possible D gene (6 bases). CDR3 length: 16 amino acids. Trimming took off 3 bases at V and 2 bases at J, with 16 bases between the two ends. From germline, CDR1 is ENHRY and CDR2 SYGVKD.

DNA of the CDR3: TGTGCCACACGCCAGTGGGGTGGTGAGCAGTTCTTC. It translates to CATRQWGGEQFF. The chain is built from TRBV6-5 and TRBJ2-1; D remains ambiguous. The CDR3 spans 12 residues. V was cut by 10 bases and J by 9 bases, with 16 bases left in between. In germline, CDR1 is MNHEY, CDR2 SVGAGI.

This sequence joins TRBV6-5 and TRBJ2-1; 10 nucleotides align to TRBD1. The CDR3 loop spans 15 amino acids. The germline V gene encodes CDR1 MNHEY and CDR2 SVGAGI. V gave up 2 bases and J gave up 7 bases; unmatched junction bases: 5. The CDR3 here is CASSYGGQGQNEQFF. Written as DNA, the CDR3 is TGTGCCAGCAGTTACGGGGGACAGGGGCAGAATGAGCAGTTCTTC.

This clonotype was recorded a few times. This rearrangement joins TRBV15 to TRBJ2-5, with D tentatively TRBD2 (5 bases). The CDR3 loop spans 13 amino acids. Deletions cut 8 bases from V and 2 bases from J, with 12 bases between. Germline lookup yields CDR1 LNHNV and CDR2 YYDKDF (reference sequence). This CDR3 is CATASEAQETQYF. The DNA of the CDR3 is TGTGCCACCGCTTCGGAGGCTCAAGAGACCCAGTACTTC. Full variable domain (missing parts from reference TRBV15 and TRBJ2-5): DAMVIQNPRYQVTQFGKPVTLSCSQTLNHNVMYWYQQKSSQAPKLLFHYYDKDFNNEADTPDNFQSRRPNTSFCFLDIRSPGLGDTAMYLCATASEAQETQYFGPGTRLLVL.